This T cell receptor beta chain emerged from a study of early T cells in non-severe SARS-CoV-2 infection. This clonotype was recorded once. The antigen remains unidentified. A far larger clone is one base from this, pointing to a likely read error. Study outcomes and limitations: The matching step, a VDJdb search, favored anti-spike CD8 responses and missed private and CD4 specificities.

V was clipped by 1 base and J by 0 bases, with 3 bases between them. The CDR3 sequence is 13 residues long. Germline V CDR1 and CDR2: SGHVS, FNYEAQ. TCRdb passed the 5' RACE reads through MiXCR, listing each CDR3 protein once. The repertoire holds more than 90,000 distinct CDR3 sequences, with around 14% as singletons. Sequencing input: whole blood. The sequence was collected from an adult who was a healthcare worker with PCR-confirmed SARS-CoV-2 infection or an uninfected control (not recorded which). The chain has TRBV7-6 and TRBJ1-1; D is unclear. This chain's CDR3 is CASSLVMNTEAFF. As DNA, the CDR3 is TGTGCCAGCAGCTTAGTCATGAACACTGAAGCTTTCTTT. The full variable domain, with the rest looked up from reference TRBV7-6 and TRBJ1-1, is GAGVSQSPRYKVTKRGQDVALRCDPISGHVSLYWYRQALGQGPEFLTYFNYEAQQDKSGLPNDRFSAERPEGSISTLTIQRTEQRDSAMYRCASSLVMNTEAFFGQGTRLTVV.